The TCR beta chain described here comes from a study of blood T cell repertoires in COVID-19. Study background: Samples came from the United States, Italy and Spain, spanning acute and convalescent COVID-19. Sources were T cells, B-cell-depleted T cells, or PBMCs; the material itself was cDNA or gDNA.

The authors' processing: Amplification from reference gene primers served as the basis for estimated nucleated cell counts. TCRdb's table, derived via immunoSEQ multiplex PCR, lists solely in-frame clones and lacks some. V, J and clone size were drawn from that table, and D and trimming were deduced from the DNA. The repertoire has about 120,000 clones, approximately 80% of them found once; the top ten carry about 5%. The CDR3 length is 15 residues. The junction had 5 bases not matched to a gene; V was cut back by 2 bases and J by 5 bases. The V gene's germline CDR1 is SGHAT and CDR2 FQNNGV. This clonotype was sampled from a woman between 70 and 85 years old with acute or convalescent COVID-19. The chain employs TRBV11-2 and TRBJ2-2; 7 nucleotides match TRBD1. The sample was peripheral blood. CDR3 sequence reads: CASSLRGRKTGELFF. The CDR3, as DNA: TGTGCCAGCAGCTTAAGGGGGCGAAAAACCGGGGAGCTGTTTTTT.